Included here is one T cell receptor (beta chain) sequence, with context. The data originate from a study of shared clonotypes between healthy human individuals. In the study overall: A few men and two women, aged 18 to 49, were donors.

The repertoire was sequenced with immunoSEQ multiplex PCR; TCRdb's copy has only in-frame clones and lacks some. The table records 2 million to 2.5 million clones, under 97% of them present only once. Germline CDR1 and CDR2: SGHDN and FVKESK. Trimming removed 4 bases from V and 10 bases from J, with 11 bases in between. CDR3 length: 12 residues. The chain recombines TRBV14 with TRBJ2-1; no reliable D call. The sample taken for sequencing was naive CD4+ T cells sorted from blood. The subset is: CD45RA+ positively selected. This clonotype was obtained from a man between 18 and 35 years old in good health. The CDR3 DNA reads as TGTGCCAGCAGCCGGGTGGGGTTCGAGCAGTTCTTC. The encoded protein is CASSRVGFEQFF. Using reference TRBV14 and TRBJ2-1 for the parts outside the CDR3, the full variable domain is EAGVTQFPSHSVIEKGQTVTLRCDPISGHDNLYWYRRVMGKEIKFLLHFVKESKQDESGMPNNRFLAERTGGTYSTLKVQPAELEDSGVYFCASSRVGFEQFFGPGTRLTVL.